This is a list of T cell receptor beta chains from one sample in a study of cytomegalovirus exposure and HLA in healthy donors. This table comes from immunoSEQ multiplex PCR, and its TCRdb copy is limited to in-frame clones, with some not included. The sample consists of more than 140,000 clones, over 60% of them appearing once. The sample consisted of PBMCs. The receptors here all came from a male donor in good health and CMV-seronegative. CDR3s include the opening cysteine and the closing phenylalanine or tryptophan. A D gene is named only where the DNA matches it firmly. Clone size, where shown, is once, few, many, or a class for clones that have expanded.

TRBD1	TRBV2	19	-	TRBJ2-6	CASSGSGTGGPSGANVLTF	TGTGCCAGCAGTGGATCCGGGACAGGGGGCCCCTCTGGGGCCAACGTCCTGACTTTC
TRBD2	TRBV30	15	-	TRBJ2-3	CAWSDLAGDTDTQYF	TGTGCCTGGTCGGACCTAGCGGGGGACACAGATACGCAGTATTTT
TRBD1	TRBV5-1	16	-	TRBJ2-7	CASSLGGTAISYEQYF	TGCGCCAGCAGCTTGGGTGGGACAGCTATTTCCTACGAGCAGTACTTC
-	TRBV30	15	-	TRBJ1-5	CAWSVGADYNQPQHF	TGTGCCTGGAGTGTAGGCGCGGACTATAATCAGCCCCAGCATTTT
-	TRBV7-2	18	-	TRBJ2-1	CASSLARGGAYLYNEQFF	TGTGCCAGCAGCTTAGCGCGGGGCGGAGCGTACCTTTACAATGAGCAGTTCTTC
-	TRBV5-1	14	-	TRBJ2-7	CASSLGGDSYEQYF	TGCGCCAGCAGCTTAGGGGGGGATAGTTACGAGCAGTACTTC
TRBD1	TRBV29-1	15	-	TRBJ2-2	CSVSGQGANTGELFF	TGCAGCGTTTCGGGACAGGGAGCGAACACCGGGGAGCTGTTTTTT
TRBD1	TRBV4-3	15	-	TRBJ1-5	CASSQDPGQYEPQHF	TGCGCCAGCAGCCAAGACCCGGGACAGTACGAGCCCCAGCATTTT
-	TRBV5-1	14	few	TRBJ2-7	CASSFSISVPEQYF	TGCGCCAGCAGCTTCTCTATATCGGTCCCCGAGCAGTACTTC
TRBD1	TRBV29-1	13	-	TRBJ1-2	CSVRTGGLHGYTF	TGCAGCGTCCGGACAGGGGGCCTACATGGCTACACCTTC
-	TRBV4-1	15	-	TRBJ1-2	CASSDRREGNYGYTF	TGCGCCAGCAGCGACCGACGGGAAGGTAACTATGGCTACACCTTC
TRBD1	TRBV7-9	14	few	TRBJ2-7	CSSSLRQGGYEQYF	TGTTCCAGCAGCCTTCGACAGGGCGGCTACGAGCAGTACTTC
-	TRBV5-1	14	-	TRBJ1-1	CASSLGQMNTEAFF	TGCGCCAGCAGCTTGGGACAAATGAACACTGAAGCTTTCTTT
TRBD2	TRBV19	15	-	TRBJ2-1	CASSIGGLAGGDRFF	TGTGCCAGTAGTATAGGGGGACTAGCGGGGGGGGATCGGTTCTTC
TRBD2	TRBV5-6	19	-	TRBJ2-1	CASSLFSSGSLSSYNEQFF	TGTGCCAGCAGCTTGTTTTCCAGCGGGAGCCTCAGCTCCTACAATGAGCAGTTCTTC
-	TRBV30	15	-	TRBJ2-1	CAWSVRRGPGNEQFF	TGTGCCTGGAGTGTAAGGAGGGGGCCAGGCAATGAGCAGTTCTTC
TRBD1	TRBV6-1	15	-	TRBJ1-2	CASSEDRGLNYGYTF	TGTGCCAGCAGTGAGGACAGGGGATTAAACTATGGCTACACCTTC
-	TRBV9	17	-	TRBJ1-1	CASSVNPRTEQNTEAFF	TGTGCCAGCAGCGTAAACCCTCGGACAGAGCAAAACACTGAAGCTTTCTTT
TRBD2	TRBV6-5	15	once	TRBJ2-7	CASSSLAGLRNEQYF	TGTGCCAGCAGTTCGCTAGCGGGGCTTCGTAACGAGCAGTACTTC
-	TRBV9	15	once	TRBJ1-2	CASSGSNRGAFGYTF	TGTGCCAGCAGCGGGTCCAATCGGGGGGCATTTGGCTACACCTTC
TRBD1	TRBV29-1	13	-	TRBJ1-2	CSVVQQGAGGYTF	TGCAGCGTTGTTCAACAGGGGGCGGGCGGCTACACCTTC
TRBD1	TRBV4-3	18	-	TRBJ2-4	CASSQDPPGQGGKNIQYF	TGCGCCAGCAGCCAAGACCCTCCGGGACAGGGGGGCAAAAACATTCAGTACTTC
TRBD1	TRBV7-9	15	few	TRBJ2-1	CSSSLQGSRGNEQFF	TGTTCCAGCAGCTTACAGGGGTCGAGGGGCAATGAGCAGTTCTTC
-	TRBV6-5	13	-	TRBJ1-2	CASRVGGNYGYTF	TGTGCCAGCAGGGTTGGGGGGAACTATGGCTACACCTTC
TRBD1	TRBV5-5	16	-	TRBJ2-2	CASSTTGTGITGELFF	TGTGCCAGCAGCACGACCGGGACAGGGATCACCGGGGAGCTGTTTTTT
TRBD1	TRBV5-3	16	-	TRBJ1-5	CARSSPDRGSNQPQHF	TGTGCCAGAAGCTCACCCGACAGGGGGTCCAATCAGCCCCAGCATTTT
-	TRBV6-4	16	-	TRBJ2-1	CASSDSGTFSYNEQFF	TGTGCCAGCAGTGACTCCGGGACTTTCTCCTACAATGAGCAGTTCTTC
TRBD2	TRBV4-3	15	-	TRBJ2-1	CASSQAGGSYNEQFF	TGCGCCAGCAGCCAAGCGGGAGGGTCCTACAATGAGCAGTTCTTC
TRBD1	TRBV9	15	once	TRBJ2-7	CASSVRTGLAYEQYF	TGTGCCAGCAGCGTCCGGACAGGTCTCGCCTACGAGCAGTACTTC
TRBD1	TRBV9	15	once	TRBJ2-7	CASSVGQGTSYEQYF	TGTGCCAGCAGCGTAGGACAGGGAACTTCCTACGAGCAGTACTTC
TRBD1	TRBV25-1	14	-	TRBJ1-2	CASRGSGQFYGYTF	TGTGCCAGCAGGGGCTCGGGACAGTTTTATGGCTACACCTTC
-	TRBV5-1	14	-	TRBJ1-3	CASSQGDSGNTIYF	TGCGCCAGCAGCCAAGGGGACTCTGGAAACACCATATATTTT
-	TRBV2	14	-	TRBJ1-5	CASSIFGGEQPQHF	TGTGCCAGCAGTATCTTTGGGGGGGAACAGCCCCAGCATTTT
TRBD1	TRBV27	14	once	TRBJ1-2	CASSSLDRDHGYTF	TGTGCCAGCAGTTCCCTGGACAGGGACCATGGCTACACCTTC
TRBD1	TRBV30	15	-	TRBJ1-3	CAWSLGTGTGNTIYF	TGTGCCTGGAGTCTAGGGACAGGGACTGGAAACACCATATATTTT
TRBD1	TRBV5-1	14	-	TRBJ1-2	CASSPGQLNYGYTF	TGCGCCAGCAGCCCGGGACAGTTGAACTATGGCTACACCTTC
TRBD1	TRBV5-4	14	-	TRBJ2-5	CASNRQGYQETQYF	TGTGCCAGCAACCGACAGGGTTATCAAGAGACCCAGTACTTC
-	TRBV6-5	14	few	TRBJ2-7	CASSFGISSYEQYF	TGTGCCAGCAGTTTCGGGATTAGCTCCTACGAGCAGTACTTC
-	TRBV7-9	15	once	TRBJ1-4	CASSQAGRGNEKLFF	TGTGCCAGCAGCCAGGCAGGGAGGGGTAATGAAAAACTGTTTTTT
-	TRBV5-6	13	once	TRBJ2-1	CASRRDPGGEQFF	TGTGCCAGCAGACGGGACCCCGGGGGTGAGCAGTTCTTC
TRBD1	TRBV18	15	-	TRBJ1-1	CASSPRTGRNTEAFF	TGTGCCAGCTCACCTAGGACAGGGCGGAACACTGAAGCTTTCTTT
-	TRBV2	16	few	TRBJ1-1	CASNYDNSGMNTEAFF	TGTGCCAGCAATTATGATAATAGCGGGATGAACACTGAAGCTTTCTTT
-	TRBV6-4	15	once	TRBJ2-7	CASSERSGGTYEQYF	TGTGCCAGCAGTGAAAGGTCAGGGGGGACCTACGAGCAGTACTTC
-	TRBV7-6	15	-	TRBJ2-7	CASSSSSGPSYEQYF	TGTGCCAGCAGCTCATCTTCTGGCCCTTCTTACGAGCAGTACTTC
TRBD1	TRBV19	14	-	TRBJ2-3	CASSDRQGVDTQYF	TGTGCCAGTAGTGACCGACAGGGGGTCGATACGCAGTATTTT
-	TRBV9	14	-	TRBJ2-5	CASSVGTTQETQYF	TGTGCCAGCAGCGTAGGGACTACTCAAGAGACCCAGTACTTC
TRBD2	TRBV30	16	once	TRBJ2-1	CAWSLGLAITYNEQFF	TGTGCCTGGAGCCTGGGACTAGCCATAACCTACAATGAGCAGTTCTTC
-	TRBV7-2	15	-	TRBJ2-7	CASSLVAGPVDEQYF	TGTGCCAGCAGCTTAGTTGCGGGGCCCGTTGACGAGCAGTACTTC
TRBD2	TRBV27	15	-	TRBJ2-7	CASRLLAGTPYEQYF	TGTGCCAGCAGGCTACTAGCGGGGACCCCCTACGAGCAGTACTTC
TRBD2	TRBV7-2	15	-	TRBJ2-3	CASSLTSGSADTQYF	TGTGCCAGCAGCTTAACTAGCGGGAGTGCAGATACGCAGTATTTT
TRBD2	TRBV27	15	-	TRBJ2-7	CASTLTSGSSYEQYF	TGTGCCAGCACACTGACTAGCGGGAGCTCCTACGAGCAGTACTTC
-	TRBV6-5	13	-	TRBJ2-7	CASSYGGSYEQYF	TGTGCCAGCAGTTACGGGGGGAGCTACGAGCAGTACTTC
TRBD1	TRBV5-1	14	-	TRBJ2-1	CASSQGQGYNEQFF	TGCGCCAGCAGCCAGGGACAGGGCTACAATGAGCAGTTCTTC
TRBD2	TRBV9	17	-	TRBJ2-2	CASSVSLASGRAGELFF	TGTGCCAGCAGCGTAAGTCTGGCTAGCGGGAGAGCCGGGGAGCTGTTTTTT